A single sample is the source of the 24 T cell receptor beta chains below, sequenced in a study of T-cell reconstitution after alpha-beta-depleted transplantation in children (TCRdb year 2016). Library construction relied on PCR. The sequencer was an Illumina HiSeq 2500. TCR library preparation used molecular barcoding, with unique molecular identifiers applied to normalize quantification of the TCRbeta repertoire. The public reads were reanalyzed by TCRdb: fastp trimming at Q25, MiXCR alignment, in-frame beta chains only. Rows are unified per CDR3 protein, each entry keeping the most common DNA and genes. Present in this sample are approximately 510,000 distinct CDR3 sequences, about a sixth of which were seen just once. The top ten clonotypes cover 2.5% to 3.5% of the sample. The input for sequencing was PBMCs from the stem cell graft donor, taken from the stem cell graft. The receptors were sampled from a human donor who donated a stem cell graft to a child with acute lymphoblastic leukemia.

The chain is built from TRBV5-1 and TRBJ1-3; D possibly corresponds to TRBD1 (6 bases). Trimming took 3 bases from V and 0 from J, leaving 16 bases between them. There are 17 residues in the CDR3. Germline lookup yields CDR1 SGHRS and CDR2 YFSETQ. CDR3 region: CASSSEGVRLSGNTIYF. The DNA of the CDR3 is TGCGCCAGCAGCTCGGAGGGGGTACGCCTCTCTGGAAACACCATATATTTT.

The chain combines TRBV6-1 with TRBJ2-1; 7 bases fit TRBD2. CDR1 is MNHNS and CDR2 is SASEGT in the germline V gene. The CDR3 spans 15 residues. Trimming removed 8 bases from V and 0 bases from J; junction bases left unmatched: 7. CDR3 protein: CASLRSSGSYNEQFF. CDR3 coding DNA: TGTGCCAGCTTGCGCTCTAGCGGCTCCTACAATGAGCAGTTCTTC.

The chain couples TRBV12-3 or TRBV12-4 to TRBJ2-3; possible D gene TRBD1, 6 bases. The CDR3 has 16 amino acids. The V end was cut by 6 bases, the J end by 1 base, with 17 bases between. CDR3 sequence reads: CASSPGQPIRTDTQYF. The CDR3 DNA reads as TGTGCCAGCAGCCCTGGACAGCCAATTCGCACAGATACGCAGTATTTT.

This chain uses TRBV5-1 with TRBJ2-1, with D unclear. This CDR3 is built from 13 residues. V was trimmed by 0 bases and J by 7 bases, leaving 8 bases between them. Germline V CDR1 and CDR2: SGHRS, YFSETQ. CDR3 nucleotides: TGCGCCAGCAGCTTGGCGTATAGTAATGAGCAGTTCTTC. Protein: CASSLAYSNEQFF.

The genes are TRBV6-2 or TRBV6-3 and TRBJ1-5, with D hard to call. CDR1 is MNHEY, CDR2 SVGEGT, per germline. The CDR3 has 13 amino acids. Trimming cost V 5 bases and J 3 bases, with 8 bases left between them. The CDR3 loop is CASSNRFNQPQHF. The CDR3 region has the DNA TGTGCCAGCAGTAACAGATTCAATCAGCCCCAGCATTTT.

The chain recombines TRBV19 with TRBJ2-1, with D perhaps being TRBD1 or TRBD2 (5 bases each). V lost 7 bases and J lost 7, with 20 bases in between. From germline, CDR1 is LNHDA and CDR2 SQIVND (reference sequence). This CDR3 region has 15 residues. CDR3 nucleotides: TGTGCCAGTACTCCCGGCCTTGGGACCGTTAATGAGCAGTTCTTC. This sequence encodes CASTPGLGTVNEQFF.

CDR3 sequence reads: CASSRTAPSSYNEQFF. DNA of the CDR3: TGTGCCAGCAGTCGGACAGCACCCAGCTCCTACAATGAGCAGTTCTTC. The rearrangement uses TRBV6-1 and TRBJ2-1; tentatively, D is TRBD1 (6 bases). The CDR3 sequence is 16 residues long. Looked up from germline, CDR1 is MNHNS and CDR2 is SASEGT. The ends were cut back, 5 bases at V and 0 bases at J, with 14 bases in the middle.

This clonotype was counted a few times. The chain couples TRBV12-3 or TRBV12-4 to TRBJ1-1; 7 bases align to TRBD1. The V segment lost 5 bases and the J segment 8 bases; nucleotides outside the gene matches: 5. The CDR3 covers 12 residues. The CDR3 loop reads CASSQGQIEAFF. CDR3 in DNA: TGTGCCAGCAGTCAGGGACAGATAGAAGCTTTCTTT.

A note on this clonotype: At one end, the junction sequence differs from germline, possibly due to a read error. V gene TRBV5-6 combines with J gene TRBJ2-2; 7 bases are shared with TRBD1. This CDR3 spans 16 amino acids. CDR1 is SGHDT, CDR2 YYEEEE, per germline. The CDR3 is CASRLVGGRGTGELFF. The DNA of the CDR3 is TGTGCCAGCAGATTGGTAGGGGGCCGGGGCACCGGGGAGCTGTTTTTT.

This clonotype showed up just a few times. V usage is TRBV19 and J usage is TRBJ2-5; either TRBD1 or TRBD2 may supply D (5 bases each). The CDR3 has 13 amino acids. The germline CDR1 and CDR2 sequences are LNHDA and SQIVND (reference sequence). Trimming removed 4 bases from V and 4 bases from J, with 10 bases in between. The DNA for the CDR3 is TGTGCCAGTAGTAGAGGGGTTGCAGAGACCCAGTACTTC. Translation: CASSRGVAETQYF.

This clonotype was counted between two and nine times. As DNA, the CDR3 is TGCGCCAGCAGCTTCCTAGCGGGCCTAAGCACAGATACGCAGTATTTT. Its protein product is CASSFLAGLSTDTQYF. The gene calls are TRBV5-1 and TRBJ2-3; 8 nucleotides align to TRBD2. The ends lost 2 bases at V and 0 bases at J; junction bases unmatched: 5. This CDR3 has 16 amino acids. The germline gives CDR1 SGHRS, CDR2 YFSETQ.

J is TRBJ2-1 and V is TRBV9; a possible D gene is TRBD1 (6 bases). CDR3 size: 15 residues. Germline loops: CDR1 SGDLS, CDR2 YYNGEE. V lost 0 bases to trimming and J lost 3 bases, with 10 bases between them. This CDR3 is CASSVAGVGYNEQFF. The CDR3 coding sequence is TGTGCCAGCAGCGTAGCAGGGGTGGGCTACAATGAGCAGTTCTTC. The variable domain in full, with the rest retrieved from reference TRBV9 and TRBJ2-1, is DSGVTQTPKHLITATGQRVTLRCSPRSGDLSVYWYQQSLDQGLQFLIQYYNGEERAKGNILERFSAQQFPDLHSELNLSSLELGDSALYFCASSVAGVGYNEQFFGPGTRLTVL.

The chain combines TRBV5-5 with TRBJ2-7, with TRBD1 as a possible D gene (5 bases). V was cut by 4 bases and J by 3 bases, with 11 bases left in between. CDR3 size: 13 residues. Per the germline V gene, CDR1 is SGHKS and CDR2 is YYEKEE (reference sequence). DNA of the CDR3: TGTGCCAGCAGCCCGACAGTCGGCTACGAGCAGTACTTC. Protein sequence: CASSPTVGYEQYF.

The V and J genes are TRBV7-3 and TRBJ2-5, with 7 bases matching TRBD2. CDR1 and CDR2 (germline): SGHTA, FQGTGA. V shed 5 bases and J 2 bases; nucleotides not matched to a gene: 8. There are 15 residues in the CDR3. As DNA, the CDR3 is TGTGCCAGCAGCATGGGACTACTAACGCAAGAGACCCAGTACTTC. Translation gives CASSMGLLTQETQYF.

This clonotype was recorded a few times. The genes are TRBV20-1 and TRBJ1-1; D is unresolved. Germline-derived CDR1 and CDR2 are DFQATT and SNEGSKA (reference sequence). V was trimmed by 4 bases and J by 6 bases, leaving 9 bases between them. The CDR3 has 11 residues. The chain's CDR3 is CSAILAPEAFF. For the CDR3, the DNA is TGCAGTGCTATCCTTGCCCCTGAAGCTTTCTTT.

The gene calls are TRBV3-1 and TRBJ2-5, with unresolved D. The CDR3 loop spans 15 amino acids. Germline V CDR1 and CDR2: LGHDT, YNNKEL (reference sequence). Trimming cost V 1 base and J 2 bases, with 11 bases left between them. The CDR3 DNA sequence: TGTGCCAGCAGCCAAGGCAGAGTTAAGCAAGAGACCCAGTACTTC. Translation gives CASSQGRVKQETQYF.

This clonotype was detected a few times. The chain couples TRBV5-1 to TRBJ2-5; TRBD2 matches at 12 bases. V shed 4 bases, J shed 4 bases, and the junction held 14 bases outside the gene matches. CDR3 size: 18 residues. Germline assignment: CDR1 SGHRS and CDR2 YFSETQ. The CDR3 sequence is CASSNSLAGGPWGETQYF. For the CDR3, the DNA is TGCGCCAGCAGCAACTCACTAGCGGGAGGCCCATGGGGAGAGACCCAGTACTTC. Full variable domain (outside the CDR3, taken from reference TRBV5-1 and TRBJ2-5): KAGVTQTPRYLIKTRGQQVTLSCSPISGHRSVSWYQQTPGQGLQFLFEYFSETQRNKGNFPGRFSGRQFSNSRSEMNVSTLELGDSALYLCASSNSLAGGPWGETQYFGPGTRLLVL.

This clonotype turned up a few times. V and J are TRBV21-1 and TRBJ1-1. TRBV21-1 represents a pseudogene. The CDR3 is 11 residues long. CDR3 in DNA: TGTGCCAGCAGCTTTAACCCTGAAGCTTTCTTT. This codes for CASSFNPEAFF.

This clonotype was detected only a few times. The rearrangement uses TRBV7-9 and TRBJ2-1, with a possible D match to TRBD1 (5 bases). The V gene's germline CDR1 is SEHNR and CDR2 FQNEAQ (reference sequence). V was clipped by 4 bases and J by 8 bases, with 12 bases between them. The length of the CDR3 is 13 residues. This CDR3 is CASSSTDIDEQFF. DNA for the CDR3: TGTGCCAGCAGCTCTACGGACATCGATGAGCAGTTCTTC.

The chain couples TRBV3-1 to TRBJ2-5; weak D call: TRBD1 (6 bases). Trimming shortened V by 4 bases and J by 7 bases, and 13 bases separated the two germline ends. The CDR3 is 13 residues long. Germline V CDR1 and CDR2: LGHDT, YNNKEL (reference sequence). The CDR3 loop is CASSLGGRGTQYF. As DNA, the CDR3 is TGTGCCAGCAGCCTAGGGGGACGAGGGACCCAGTACTTC.

This clonotype has a handful of counts. The genes are TRBV29-1 and TRBJ1-3; no definite D call. The germline CDR1 and CDR2 sequences are SQVTM and ANQGSEA. Trimming pared 3 bases from V and 1 base from J, leaving 10 bases between. The CDR3 extends over 14 amino acids. The CDR3 protein is CSVESSVSGNTIYF. DNA of the CDR3: TGCAGCGTTGAGTCTTCTGTGTCTGGAAACACCATATATTTT.

This clonotype came up a few times. The V call is TRBV12-3 or TRBV12-4, the J call TRBJ1-5; D is unresolved. This CDR3 spans 13 amino acids. Trimming removed 8 bases at V and 3 bases at J, with 11 bases between. For the CDR3, the DNA is TGTGCCAGCGGACCTCGTGCCAATCAGCCCCAGCATTTT. It encodes CASGPRANQPQHF.

The chain has TRBV5-1 and TRBJ2-1; 8 bases agree with TRBD1. The V gene's germline CDR1 is SGHRS and CDR2 YFSETQ. The CDR3 is 17 amino acids. V dropped 1 base and J dropped 1; count of bases not matched to a gene: 7. The CDR3 DNA reads as TGCGCCAGCAGCTTGCCCAGACAGGGGAGATCCTACAATGAGCAGTTCTTC. Encoded protein: CASSLPRQGRSYNEQFF.

This clonotype was picked up a small number of times. The rearrangement joins TRBV27 to TRBJ1-1; no reliable D call. Germline values: CDR1 MNHEY, CDR2 SMNVEV (reference sequence). There are 14 residues in the CDR3. V was pared by 6 bases and J by 4 bases, with 15 bases between. In DNA, the CDR3 is TGTGCCAGCAGCTCCAGTGGGGTCTTCACTGAAGCTTTCTTT. Its translation: CASSSSGVFTEAFF.